Sequencing of this TCR beta chain was carried out in a study of OX40 agonist ivuxolimab in advanced cancers. Study at large: Clinicians treated patients with ivuxolimab, an agonistic anti-OX40 (CD134) antibody.

Deletions cut 3 bases from V and 10 bases from J, with 10 bases between. Per the germline V gene, CDR1 is KGHSH and CDR2 is LQKENI. This CDR3 has 12 amino acids. The data were produced by immunoSEQ multiplex PCR, yet TCRdb's version contains in-frame clones alone and is incomplete. Counted here are about 70,000 clones, about 84% occurring once; the ten biggest clones make up around 5%. The chain combines TRBV18 with TRBJ2-1, with a weak D call TRBD1 (5 bases). Source: CD4+ or CD8+ T cells sorted from blood, taken in a trial of the OX40 agonist ivuxolimab. The receptor was isolated from an adult with an advanced solid tumor such as melanoma, head and neck, liver or kidney cancer. CDR3 sequence: CASSPRVKEQFF. Here the CDR3 DNA reads TGTGCCAGCTCACCCAGGGTTAAGGAGCAGTTCTTC.